Detailed here is one TCR beta chain. What it binds is unknown. The data stem from a study of early stage breast cancer tumors. Whole-study results and caveats: Tumors had approximately 2.5-fold higher T cell density and higher clonality than adjacent normal breast tissue.

Germline lookup yields CDR1 SEHNR and CDR2 FQNEAQ (reference sequence). CDR3 length: 19 residues. J gave up 0 bases and V 0 bases, and 2 bases lay outside the gene matches. Clones were sequenced by immunoSEQ multiplex PCR, and TCRdb holds only the in-frame ones, with some missing. The repertoire holds some 11,000 clones, with about two thirds as singletons. V usage is TRBV7-9 and J usage is TRBJ2-6; TRBD2 aligns across 13 bases. This sequence originates from a person aged 40-50 years with breast cancer. Source material: breast tumor tissue. The CDR3 bases are TGTGCCAGCAGCTTAGCGCGGACTAGCGGGGGCTCTGGGGCCAACGTCCTGACTTTC. Translated: CASSLARTSGGSGANVLTF.